The T cell receptor beta chain described here comes from a study of chemoradiotherapy in HPV16-positive cancers. Study conclusions and caveats: Candidate HPV-specific clones and E7-related TCR motifs grew in tumor during treatment. The functional HPV-specific definition rests on just a couple of HPV16-positive patients.

Repeated repertoire sampling spanned the course of chemoradiotherapy. Notes on this clone: Its antigen is undetermined.

The table came from immunoSEQ multiplex PCR; TCRdb's copy has only in-frame clones and leaves some out. The table lists over 13,000 clones, 60% to 85% of them singletons. This sample was taken from a patient who underwent chemoradiotherapy. The TCR originated in a human donor with HPV-associated anogenital cancer.

CDR3 amino acids: CASSDESGRAFYEQYF. The CDR3 DNA sequence: TGTGCCAGCAGTGATGAATCAGGGCGAGCCTTCTACGAGCAGTACTTC. The V and J genes are TRBV25-1 and TRBJ2-7; possible D gene TRBD1, 5 bases. V was clipped by 3 bases and J by 3 bases, with 18 bases between them. This CDR3 is 16 amino acids long. The germline gives CDR1 MGHDK, CDR2 SYGVNS.